This TCR beta chain was profiled in a study of shared clonotypes between healthy human individuals. Concerning this clone itself: Other DNA variants within this sample encode the same CDR3.

The method was immunoSEQ multiplex PCR; TCRdb's version includes in-frame clones alone and lacks a portion of them. The sample yields a few million clones, 85% to 95% seen once. The CDR3 consists of 14 residues. Deletions cut 3 bases from V and 2 bases from J, with 11 bases between. Germline V CDR1 and CDR2: MDHEN, SYDVKM. The TCR comes from a man aged 18 to 29 in good health. Some clones in this sample may be carry-over from other donors' samples. Sequenced: naive CD4+ T cells from PBMCs. Subset: CD45RA+ positively selected. The rearrangement joins TRBV28 to TRBJ2-7; D gene uncertain. CDR3 sequence (DNA): TGTGCCAGCAGTTTGTCCGGCGGAACCTACGAGCAGTACTTC. Encoded protein: CASSLSGGTYEQYF.